These 26 T cell receptor beta chains were all obtained from the same sample, sequenced in a study of naive and memory T cell subsets. Their antigen targets remain unknown. Both TRBC1 and TRBC2 were covered by a beta constant-region primer of two equimolar oligonucleotides. The ligated cDNA underwent four PCR rounds using SP2 and nested alpha and beta constant-region primers. TCRdb itself ran the UMI-ligation and nested PCR reads through MiXCR, one entry per CDR3 protein. Of 150,000 or so distinct CDR3 sequences listed, approximately 24% were seen once; the top ten hold roughly 0.1%. Whole-study findings and limits: Possibly reflecting memory cells re-expressing CD45RA, a few larger clonotypes occurred in naive repertoires, especially CD8.

The sample consisted of naive CD4+ T cells from blood. The receptors stem from a human donor in good health.

This clonotype was detected only a few times. The chain employs TRBV5-1 and TRBJ2-1; D remains unclear. This CDR3 contains 11 residues. V was pared by 1 base and J by 10 bases, with 6 bases between. The germline gives CDR1 SGHRS, CDR2 YFSETQ. CDR3 bases: TGCGCCAGCAGCTTGTCCAGGGAGCAGTTCTTC. Its protein is CASSLSREQFF. The full variable domain, with the rest looked up from reference TRBV5-1 and TRBJ2-1, is KAGVTQTPRYLIKTRGQQVTLSCSPISGHRSVSWYQQTPGQGLQFLFEYFSETQRNKGNFPGRFSGRQFSNSRSEMNVSTLELGDSALYLCASSLSREQFFGPGTRLTVL.

This clonotype was counted between two and nine times. The V call is TRBV5-1, the J call TRBJ2-2; 9 bases are a match to TRBD2. Germline V gives CDR1 SGHRS, CDR2 YFSETQ. The CDR3 spans 19 residues. The V segment lost 3 bases and the J segment 7 bases; nucleotides outside the gene matches: 19. This CDR3 is CASSSTGTSRLGKNGELFF. As DNA, the CDR3 is TGCGCCAGCAGCTCTACCGGGACTAGCCGTTTGGGGAAAAACGGGGAGCTGTTTTTT.

The J gene is TRBJ2-1, the V gene TRBV28, with 13 bases fitting TRBD2. V lost 3 bases and J lost 2; bases outside the gene matches: 4. CDR1 MDHEN and CDR2 SYDVKM come from the germline V gene. The CDR3 covers 17 residues. This CDR3 is CASSLSGLAGPYNEQFF. DNA for the CDR3: TGTGCCAGCAGTTTGTCGGGACTAGCGGGACCCTACAATGAGCAGTTCTTC.

V is TRBV29-1 and J is TRBJ2-5; unclear D gene. Germline loops: CDR1 SQVTM, CDR2 ANQGSEA. With 7 bases removed from V and 2 bases from J, the gap between germline ends came to 11 bases. This CDR3 is built from 12 residues. CDR3 in amino acids: CSALKGQETQYF. The CDR3 DNA reads as TGCAGCGCCCTTAAAGGTCAAGAGACCCAGTACTTC.

The count of this clonotype is one. This chain links TRBV27 with TRBJ2-5, with D maybe TRBD1 (7 bases). V shed 2 bases and J shed 9 bases, with 31 bases lying between them. Germline V gives CDR1 MNHEY, CDR2 SMNVEV (reference sequence). The CDR3 is 19 residues long. The CDR3 nucleotides read TGTGCCAGCAGTTTAAATCCATACAGGGGCGGCCCCACCGGAGGGGCCCAGTACTTC. Protein product: CASSLNPYRGGPTGGAQYF.

The V gene is TRBV5-1, the J gene TRBJ2-1; 9 nucleotides line up with TRBD2. Germline loops: CDR1 SGHRS, CDR2 YFSETQ. V was pared by 4 bases and J by 8 bases, with 4 bases of the junction left unmatched. The CDR3 extends over 13 amino acids. CDR3 in DNA: TGCGCCAGCAGCGCCAGACTAGCGGATGAGCAGTTCTTC. It is translated as CASSARLADEQFF.

In its sample, this clonotype was seen many times. The chain links TRBV4-3 to TRBJ2-3; the D call may be TRBD1 or TRBD2 (5 bases each). Germline V gives CDR1 LGHNA, CDR2 YSLEER. This CDR3 comprises 15 residues. Trimming took 1 base from V and 3 from J, leaving 11 bases between them. The CDR3 loop reads CASSQGDRRTDTQYF. For the CDR3, the DNA is TGCGCCAGCAGCCAAGGGGACCGAAGAACAGATACGCAGTATTTT.

This clonotype was seen ten or more times. The V call is TRBV29-1, the J call TRBJ2-7; D gene ambiguous. Per the germline V gene, CDR1 is SQVTM and CDR2 is ANQGSEA. V was clipped by 6 bases and J by 4 bases, with 7 bases between them. The CDR3 is made up of 10 amino acids. The CDR3 region is CSVLGYEQYF. The CDR3 coding sequence is TGCAGCGTGTTGGGGTACGAGCAGTACTTC.

The chain links TRBV15 to TRBJ2-6, with no clear D. V lost 1 base, J lost 1 base, and 8 bases lay in between. Germline loops: CDR1 LNHNV, CDR2 YYDKDF (reference sequence). There are 16 residues in the CDR3. Here the CDR3 DNA reads TGTGCCACCAGCAGAGGGTTGCATTCTGGGGCCAACGTCCTGACTTTC. This translates into CATSRGLHSGANVLTF.

The V and J genes are TRBV2 and TRBJ1-2; D is unresolved. The V end was cut by 7 bases, the J end by 4 bases, with 7 bases between. In germline, CDR1 is SNHLY, CDR2 FYNNEI. The CDR3 runs to 11 residues. CDR3 sequence: CASTRLYGYTF. The DNA of the CDR3 is TGTGCCAGCACCCGTCTCTATGGCTACACCTTC. Full variable domain (remainder filled in from reference TRBV2 and TRBJ1-2): EPEVTQTPSHQVTQMGQEVILRCVPISNHLYFYWYRQILGQKVEFLVSFYNNEISEKSEIFDDQFSVERPDGSNFTLKIRSTKLEDSAMYFCASTRLYGYTFGSGTRLTVV.

The chain joins TRBV7-6 to TRBJ2-5, with a tentative D call TRBD2 (5 bases). The CDR3 runs 13 residues. V lost 1 base to trimming and J lost 7 bases, with 10 bases between them. CDR1 SGHVS and CDR2 FNYEAQ come from the germline V gene. The CDR3: CASSLGPEGTQYF. As DNA, the CDR3 is TGTGCCAGCAGCTTAGGGCCTGAGGGGACCCAGTACTTC.

This clonotype was found a few times. The chain uses TRBV29-1 and TRBJ1-5, with 8 bases fitting TRBD1. V shed 6 bases, J shed 4 bases, and the junction held 5 bases outside the gene matches. CDR3 size: 13 residues. Germline CDR1 SQVTM, CDR2 ANQGSEA. Here the CDR3 DNA reads TGCAGCGTCCAGGACAGGGTGAATCAGCCCCAGCATTTT. As protein: CSVQDRVNQPQHF.

This chain links TRBV9 with TRBJ2-3; D not certain. The CDR3 spans 16 residues. Deletions cut 2 bases from V and 4 bases from J, with 17 bases between. Per germline, CDR1 SGDLS and CDR2 YYNGEE. In DNA, the CDR3 is TGTGCCAGCAGCGTCCTTACGGGTGTCGGCGCAGATACGCAGTATTTT. It translates to CASSVLTGVGADTQYF.

This clonotype was found a few times. V gene TRBV5-1 combines with J gene TRBJ2-3, with 7 bases fitting TRBD1. The germline gives CDR1 SGHRS, CDR2 YFSETQ. The CDR3 runs to 16 residues. The junction had 9 bases not matched to a gene; V was cut back by 3 bases and J by 2 bases. The CDR3 loop reads CASSSRQGQFTDTQYF. The CDR3 nucleotides read TGCGCCAGCAGCTCCCGACAGGGCCAATTCACAGATACGCAGTATTTT.

This chain uses TRBV20-1 with TRBJ1-5; a possible D gene is TRBD1 (6 bases). The CDR3 length is 14 residues. The V gene lost 3 bases and the J gene lost 6 bases, with 15 bases spanning the gap. CDR1 is DFQATT, CDR2 SNEGSKA, per germline (reference sequence). The CDR3 DNA follows: TGCAGTGCTAGGAGCGCCAGGGGCATTCAGCCCCAGCATTTT. Residues: CSARSARGIQPQHF.

This CDR3 reads CASSSLRDFSYNEQFF. As DNA, the CDR3 is TGTGCCAGCAGCTCCCTCCGGGACTTCTCCTACAATGAGCAGTTCTTC. This sequence joins TRBV7-2 and TRBJ2-1; the D gene is possibly TRBD2 (6 bases). The germline V gene encodes CDR1 SGHTA and CDR2 FQGNSA. The CDR3 runs 16 residues. Trimming removed 4 bases at V and 0 bases at J, with 13 bases between.

This chain joins TRBV2 and TRBJ2-1, with D possibly matching TRBD1 (6 bases). The germline V gene encodes CDR1 SNHLY and CDR2 FYNNEI. Trimming cost V 2 bases and J 9 bases, with 14 bases left between them. The CDR3 runs 14 residues. CDR3 in amino acids: CASSETGFYAEQFF. The CDR3 DNA follows: TGTGCCAGCAGTGAAACAGGGTTTTATGCTGAGCAGTTCTTC.

This clonotype was seen ten or more times. The chain combines TRBV20-1 with TRBJ2-1, with 7 bases aligning to TRBD1. The CDR3 length is 15 residues. Germline CDR1 is DFQATT and CDR2 is SNEGSKA (reference sequence). After removal of 0 bases from V and 2 bases from J, the junction contained 4 bases not matched to a gene. The CDR3 coding sequence is TGCAGTGCTAGAGACCCAGGGGGAACCTACAATGAGCAGTTCTTC. Translation gives CSARDPGGTYNEQFF.

The V gene is TRBV7-3, the J gene TRBJ1-1; D perhaps matches TRBD1 (6 bases). With 6 bases removed from V and 6 bases from J, the gap between germline ends came to 17 bases. CDR1 SGHTA and CDR2 FQGTGA come from the germline V gene. This CDR3 is built from 14 residues. The CDR3 is CASRQTTGAAEAFF. The CDR3 region has the DNA TGTGCCAGCAGACAAACAACGGGGGCGGCTGAAGCTTTCTTT.

V is TRBV6-6 and J is TRBJ2-7; D is undetermined. The CDR3 consists of 12 residues. Per germline, CDR1 MNHNY and CDR2 SVGAGI (reference sequence). Trimming left V 3 bases short and J 3 bases short, with 6 bases between. CDR3 DNA sequence: TGTGCCAGCAGTTATATCCTCTACGAGCAGTACTTC. Residues: CASSYILYEQYF.

In this sample, this clonotype turned up many times. The gene calls are TRBV18 and TRBJ2-5; TRBD1 matches at 7 bases. The J segment lost 2 bases and the V segment lost 3 bases, leaving 0 bases of the junction unmatched. The CDR3 extends over 13 amino acids. CDR1 and CDR2 from the germline V gene are KGHSH and LQKENI. The CDR3 DNA reads TGTGCCAGCTCACCGGGACAGCAAGAGACCCAGTACTTC. As protein: CASSPGQQETQYF.

The genes are TRBV14 and TRBJ2-2, with unresolved D. With 2 bases removed from V and 6 bases from J, the gap between germline ends came to 7 bases. Germline CDR1 is SGHDN and CDR2 is FVKESK. The CDR3 covers 13 residues. The CDR3 sequence: CASSQFMAGELFF. In DNA, the CDR3 is TGTGCCAGCAGCCAATTCATGGCCGGGGAGCTGTTTTTT.

The chain carries TRBV28 and TRBJ2-1; the D is unclear. The germline V gene encodes CDR1 MDHEN and CDR2 SYDVKM. Trimming shortened V by 5 bases and J by 2 bases, and 7 bases separated the two germline ends. The CDR3 runs to 13 residues. The CDR3 region is CASSLGTYNEQFF. The CDR3 coding sequence is TGTGCCAGCAGTCTAGGAACCTACAATGAGCAGTTCTTC.

The V gene is TRBV7-2, the J gene TRBJ2-1; D is ambiguous. This CDR3 has 14 amino acids. Trimming left V 1 base short and J 3 bases short, with 7 bases between. Germline assignment: CDR1 SGHTA and CDR2 FQGNSA. The CDR3 region has the DNA TGTGCCAGCAGCTTAGACTGGAGCTACAATGAGCAGTTCTTC. Translating it yields CASSLDWSYNEQFF.

The rearrangement joins TRBV27 to TRBJ1-5; no clear D gene. The CDR3 is 14 amino acids. Germline V lookup: CDR1 MNHEY, CDR2 SMNVEV (reference sequence). V lost 5 bases and J lost 1, with 9 bases in between. CDR3 sequence (DNA): TGTGCCAGCAGTCGAGACTGGAGCAATCAGCCCCAGCATTTT. Residues: CASSRDWSNQPQHF.

The chain carries TRBV12-3 or TRBV12-4 and TRBJ2-1; possibly TRBD1 or TRBD2 for D (5 bases each). The CDR3 totals 12 residues. V dropped 8 bases and J dropped 5 bases, with 10 bases sitting between them. CDR3: CASGTRDNEQFF. The CDR3, as DNA: TGTGCCAGCGGGACCCGGGACAATGAGCAGTTCTTC.